This T cell receptor (beta chain) was recovered during a study of Graves' ophthalmopathy and Graves' hyperthyroidism. The V and J ends lost 2 bases and 1 base, in that order; junction bases with no gene match: 3. CDR3 length: 16 residues. Germline-derived CDR1 and CDR2 are MNHEY and SVGAGI. Researchers took RNA transcripts and amplified TCR beta CDR3 regions from them. RT-PCR was first run with HTBI primers, then multiplex PCR in a second round. TCRdb passed the multiplex PCR reads through MiXCR, listing each CDR3 protein once. The table shows 350,000 to 450,000 distinct CDR3 sequences, with approximately 21% occurring only once.

The V call is TRBV6-5, the J call TRBJ2-2, with 8 bases aligning to TRBD2. This clonotype was obtained from a woman aged 18-29 years with stable Graves' hyperthyroidism. The sequencing input was peripheral blood. The CDR3 reads CASSYRTSQNTGELFF. In nucleotides, the CDR3 is TGTGCCAGCAGTTACCGGACTAGCCAGAACACCGGGGAGCTGTTTTTT.